Each of the 10 T cell receptor beta chains below was sequenced from the same sample in a study of OX40 agonist ivuxolimab in advanced cancers. The data were produced by immunoSEQ multiplex PCR, yet TCRdb's version contains in-frame clones alone and is incomplete. The top ten hold less than 35% of the sample, which has approximately 12,000 clones, 65% to 80% seen once. The specimen comprised CD4+ or CD8+ T cells sorted from blood, sampled in a trial of the OX40 agonist ivuxolimab. These receptors all come from an adult with an advanced solid tumor such as melanoma, head and neck, liver or kidney cancer.

The V and J genes are TRBV5-8 and TRBJ2-4; 10 bases fit TRBD1. Germline V gives CDR1 SGHTS, CDR2 YDEGEE. The length of the CDR3 is 15 residues. V was pared by 0 bases and J by 12 bases, with 9 bases of the junction left unmatched. This CDR3 is CASSLGIGQGENQYF. DNA of the CDR3: TGTGCCAGCAGCTTGGGGATCGGACAGGGGGAGAATCAGTACTTC.

This clone was seen more than once but under ten times. The rearrangement joins TRBV23-1 to TRBJ1-2; D is unresolved. TRBV23-1 is designated an ORF whose function remains uncertain. V was pared by 0 bases and J by 8 bases, with 7 bases between. The CDR3 contains 12 residues. The CDR3 nucleotides are TGCGCCAGCAGTCAATCGAATAGGGGCTACACCTTC. Its translation is CASSQSNRGYTF.

This chain connects TRBV7-9 to TRBJ1-1, with D uncertain. This CDR3 comprises 12 residues. V gave up 1 base and J gave up 8 bases, with 8 bases separating them. Germline lookup yields CDR1 SEHNR and CDR2 FQNEAQ (reference sequence). This CDR3 is CASSLGSTEAFF. The CDR3, as DNA: TGTGCCAGCAGCTTAGGGTCGACCGAAGCTTTCTTT.

The chain couples TRBV13 to TRBJ2-3; TRBD1 agrees at 9 bases. The V and J ends lost 5 bases and 4 bases, in that order; junction bases with no gene match: 7. The germline gives CDR1 PRHDT, CDR2 FYEKMQ (reference sequence). The CDR3 length is 15 residues. CDR3 sequence (DNA): TGTGCCAGCAGCCCCAGGACAGGGGTGGCAGATACGCAGTATTTT. Its protein is CASSPRTGVADTQYF.

V and J are TRBV5-1 and TRBJ2-5; maybe TRBD1 (6 bases). The CDR3 runs 15 residues. Germline V lookup: CDR1 SGHRS, CDR2 YFSETQ. With 0 bases removed from V and 1 base from J, the gap between germline ends came to 10 bases. Here the CDR3 DNA reads TGCGCCAGCAGCTTGGCGGGACAACTCCAAGAGACCCAGTACTTC. Translating it yields CASSLAGQLQETQYF.

The J gene is TRBJ2-3, the V gene TRBV28, with 10 bases matching TRBD2. Germline loops: CDR1 MDHEN, CDR2 SYDVKM. The CDR3 has 17 residues. The V segment lost 3 bases and the J segment 0 bases; nucleotides outside the gene matches: 6. Here the CDR3 DNA reads TGTGCCAGCAGTTTGAACCTAGCGGGGGCCAGCACAGATACGCAGTATTTT. It yields the protein CASSLNLAGASTDTQYF.

This chain links TRBV28 with TRBJ2-5; 9 nucleotides agree with TRBD1. Germline CDR1 MDHEN, CDR2 SYDVKM. The V gene end was trimmed by 6 bases and the J gene end by 2 bases; junction bases not matched to a gene: 10. This CDR3 has 16 residues. The CDR3: CASSDWTGAYQETQYF. DNA for the CDR3: TGTGCCAGCAGCGATTGGACAGGGGCCTATCAAGAGACCCAGTACTTC.

CDR3 DNA sequence: TGTGCCATCAGTGAGTCCGGGACAGGAGATGGCTACACCTTC. It encodes CAISESGTGDGYTF. V gene TRBV10-3 combines with J gene TRBJ1-2, with TRBD1 identical over 8 bases. This CDR3 has 14 residues. CDR1 and CDR2 (germline): ENHRY, SYGVKD. The V gene end was trimmed by 0 bases and the J gene end by 6 bases; junction bases not matched to a gene: 3.

The chain links TRBV5-6 to TRBJ1-1; D remains unclear. CDR1 is SGHDT, CDR2 YYEEEE, per germline. This CDR3 is 12 amino acids long. V lost 3 bases to trimming and J lost 5 bases, with 8 bases between them. The CDR3: CASSYGLTEAFF. Written as DNA, the CDR3 is TGTGCCAGCAGCTATGGTTTGACTGAAGCTTTCTTT.

This clone was picked up a small number of times. The chain uses TRBV23-1 and TRBJ1-3; D possibly corresponds to TRBD1 (5 bases). TRBV23-1 is an ORF, and what it does is uncertain. CDR3 size: 18 residues. Trimming took 4 bases from V and 0 from J, leaving 19 bases between them. CDR3 in DNA: TGCGCCAGCAGTCCCCCGTCCTGGGGGGGAAGCTCTGGAAACACCATATATTTT. This sequence encodes CASSPPSWGGSSGNTIYF.